Shown below are 29 T cell receptor beta chains from a single sample sequenced in a study of cytomegalovirus exposure and HLA in healthy donors. The PCR contained 60 Vbeta and 13 Jbeta primers. The protocol was immunoSEQ multiplex PCR, while the TCRdb copy is restricted to in-frame clones and leaves out a portion. The repertoire holds approximately 150,000 clones, with roughly 80% as singletons. What was sequenced was PBMCs. These receptor sequences come from a man aged 25 to 45 in good health and CMV-seronegative.

The chain combines TRBV28 with TRBJ2-1, with 8 bases matching TRBD1. The length of the CDR3 is 13 residues. The germline CDR1 and CDR2 sequences are MDHEN and SYDVKM. The ends lost 2 bases at V and 9 bases at J; junction bases unmatched: 3. The CDR3 coding sequence is TGTGCCAGCAGTTTAGACGACAGGGGTGAGCAGTTCTTC. Its protein is CASSLDDRGEQFF.

The V call is TRBV11-3, the J call TRBJ1-1; D gene ambiguous. V lost 5 bases, J lost 7 bases, and 14 bases lay in between. The germline gives CDR1 SGHNT, CDR2 YENEEA. This CDR3 contains 13 residues. CDR3 coding DNA: TGTGCCAGCAGCAAGGAGCCAACAAGTGAAGCTTTCTTT. Protein sequence: CASSKEPTSEAFF.

This clone has more than one count but fewer than ten. This chain uses TRBV5-8 with TRBJ2-7; no definite D call. Germline V gene lookup returns CDR1 SGHTS and CDR2 YDEGEE. The germline V and J ends were trimmed by 2 bases and 2 bases, with 5 bases remaining between them. There are 12 residues in the CDR3. The CDR3 nucleotides read TGTGCCAGCAGCTTTCTTACCTACGAGCAGTACTTC. It encodes CASSFLTYEQYF.

This clone has a handful of counts. This chain uses TRBV4-3 with TRBJ2-2; weak D call: TRBD1 (6 bases). V lost 1 base and J lost 3, with 18 bases in between. CDR3 length equals 18 residues. The V gene's germline CDR1 is LGHNA and CDR2 YSLEER. The CDR3 coding sequence is TGCGCCAGCAGCCAAGCAGGAGCTGGGGGCCCATACACCGGGGAGCTGTTTTTT. Its translation is CASSQAGAGGPYTGELFF.

This chain joins TRBV7-2 and TRBJ1-1; the D is unclear. CDR1 and CDR2 from the germline V gene are SGHTA and FQGNSA. The CDR3 totals 14 residues. V gave up 5 bases and J gave up 0 bases, with 10 bases separating them. CDR3 in DNA: TGTGCCAGCAGCCAAAATACAGTGAACACTGAAGCTTTCTTT. It codes for CASSQNTVNTEAFF.

In the case of this clone: Germline is not matched at one junction end, which may reflect a read error. The gene calls are TRBV7-7 and TRBJ2-2; D perhaps matches TRBD1 (5 bases). This CDR3 region has 19 residues. Looked up from germline, CDR1 is SSHAT and CDR2 is FNYEAQ (reference sequence). CDR3 residues: CASSLGPKGQAMGPGELFF. The CDR3 DNA reads as TGTGCTAGCAGCTTAGGGCCCAAAGGGCAGGCAATGGGGCCCGGGGAGCTGTTTTTT. The full variable domain, in which reference TRBV7-7 and TRBJ2-2 provide the parts outside the CDR3, is GAGVSQSPRYKVTKRGQDVTLRCDPISSHATLYWYQQALGQGPEFLTYFNYEAQPDKSGLPSDRFSAERPEGSISTLTIQRTEQRDSAMYRCASSLGPKGQAMGPGELFFGEGSRLTVL.

The rearrangement joins TRBV28 to TRBJ2-1, with 7 bases matching TRBD1. The CDR3 spans 14 residues. V trimming: 6 bases; J trimming: 4 bases; junction bases outside the gene matches: 6. Germline assignment: CDR1 MDHEN and CDR2 SYDVKM. The CDR3 DNA sequence: TGTGCCAGCAGCTCGGGACAGCAATACAATGAGCAGTTCTTC. This translates into CASSSGQQYNEQFF.

This chain connects TRBV30 to TRBJ2-3; tentatively, D is TRBD2 (7 bases). The CDR3 runs 12 residues. The V end lost 8 bases, the J end lost 6 bases, and 15 bases lay between the germline ends. Germline CDR1 reads GTSNPN; CDR2 reads SVGIG (reference sequence). CDR3 residues: CAQGREADTQYF. The DNA of the CDR3 is TGTGCCCAGGGGAGGGAGGCGGATACGCAGTATTTT.

In its sample, this clone was seen once. V is TRBV7-3 and J is TRBJ1-1; maybe TRBD1 (5 bases). CDR3 length: 15 amino acids. Trimming stripped 1 base from V and 4 bases from J, with 13 bases between. Germline CDR1 SGHTA, CDR2 FQGTGA. The CDR3 reads CASSLMGGGLTEAFF. CDR3 bases: TGTGCCAGCAGCTTAATGGGGGGAGGCCTCACTGAAGCTTTCTTT.

In DNA, the CDR3 is TGTGCCAGCAGTCCAAGGACAGGGAACACCGGGGAGCTGTTTTTT. This codes for CASSPRTGNTGELFF. V is TRBV28 and J is TRBJ2-2; 7 bases are shared with TRBD1. The CDR3 totals 15 residues. With V trimmed by 5 bases and J by 1 base, 4 bases remained unmatched. Per germline, CDR1 MDHEN and CDR2 SYDVKM.

This clone was recorded only once. V gene TRBV10-3 combines with J gene TRBJ2-5, with 10 bases matching TRBD2. J gave up 8 bases and V 2 bases, and 5 bases lay outside the gene matches. CDR3 length: 14 amino acids. Germline CDR1 reads ENHRY; CDR2 reads SYGVKD. The CDR3 DNA sequence: TGTGCCATCAGTGAGGAACTAGCGGGGCCAACCCAGTACTTC. Its translation: CAISEELAGPTQYF.

The V gene is TRBV4-1, the J gene TRBJ2-1; 10 bases are a match to TRBD2. The germline gives CDR1 MGHRA, CDR2 YSYEKL. With 4 bases clipped from V and 2 bases from J, the junction kept 11 bases outside the gene matches. The CDR3 consists of 18 residues. This chain's CDR3 is CASSPIVPGTSAYNEQFF. CDR3 in DNA: TGCGCCAGCAGCCCCATCGTTCCCGGGACTAGCGCCTACAATGAGCAGTTCTTC.

The chain links TRBV28 to TRBJ1-2; 7 nucleotides align to TRBD1. In germline, CDR1 is MDHEN, CDR2 SYDVKM. V shed 3 bases and J 8 bases; nucleotides not matched to a gene: 3. This CDR3 contains 12 residues. The CDR3 DNA is TGTGCCAGCAGTTTCCGGACAGGCGGCTACACCTTC. It codes for CASSFRTGGYTF.

The chain joins TRBV27 to TRBJ2-1; D gene uncertain. The germline gives CDR1 MNHEY, CDR2 SMNVEV (reference sequence). The CDR3 runs to 14 residues. V lost 0 bases and J lost 6, with 9 bases in between. The DNA for the CDR3 is TGTGCCAGCAGTTTATCCTCTATTTTCAATGAGCAGTTCTTC. Protein product: CASSLSSIFNEQFF.

V and J are TRBV18 and TRBJ1-2; D may be TRBD1 (5 bases). Looked up from germline, CDR1 is KGHSH and CDR2 is LQKENI. Trimming shortened V by 2 bases and J by 0 bases, and 10 bases separated the two germline ends. The CDR3 is made up of 15 amino acids. The CDR3 DNA follows: TGTGCCAGCTCACCAAGTCAGACAGCTAACTATGGCTACACCTTC. Its protein product is CASSPSQTANYGYTF.

The chain has TRBV4-2 and TRBJ2-7; maybe TRBD2 (7 bases). From germline, CDR1 is LGHNA and CDR2 YNFKEQ. V was cut by 3 bases and J by 2 bases, with 17 bases left in between. The CDR3 has 16 residues. The CDR3 protein is CASSQGGAAVTYEQYF. The CDR3 DNA is TGTGCCAGCAGCCAGGGGGGGGCTGCCGTTACCTACGAGCAGTACTTC.

The chain uses TRBV6-5 and TRBJ1-1; D uncertain. This CDR3 has 15 residues. V was clipped by 2 bases and J by 3 bases, with 13 bases between them. Germline values: CDR1 MNHEY, CDR2 SVGAGI. DNA for the CDR3: TGTGCCAGCAGTTACGGGTACGGAGGATACACTGAAGCTTTCTTT. This sequence encodes CASSYGYGGYTEAFF.

This chain connects TRBV6-5 to TRBJ2-2, with a possible D match to TRBD1 (5 bases). V was clipped by 2 bases and J by 4 bases, with 5 bases between them. CDR1 MNHEY and CDR2 SVGAGI come from the germline V gene. The CDR3 consists of 13 residues. CDR3: CASSYDSTGELFF. In DNA, the CDR3 is TGTGCCAGCAGTTACGACAGCACCGGGGAGCTGTTTTTT.

The V and J genes are TRBV2 and TRBJ2-7, with TRBD2 matching over 10 bases. Per germline, CDR1 SNHLY and CDR2 FYNNEI. CDR3 length: 14 amino acids. V gave up 4 bases and J gave up 7 bases; unmatched junction bases: 7. Here the CDR3 DNA reads TGTGCCAGCAGTGGGTCGACTAGCGGGCGTGAGCAGTACTTC. It codes for CASSGSTSGREQYF.

The V gene is TRBV30, the J gene TRBJ2-7; TRBD1 agrees at 7 bases. The CDR3 loop spans 13 amino acids. V was pared by 2 bases and J by 2 bases, with 3 bases of the junction left unmatched. Germline V gene lookup returns CDR1 GTSNPN and CDR2 SVGIG (reference sequence). CDR3 in amino acids: CAWSSGTAYEQYF. The CDR3 nucleotides are TGTGCCTGGAGTTCCGGGACAGCCTACGAGCAGTACTTC. The full variable domain, its missing parts supplied by reference TRBV30 and TRBJ2-7, is SQTIHQWPATLVQPVGSPLSLECTVEGTSNPNLYWYRQAAGRGLQLLFYSVGIGQISSEVPQNLSASRPQDRQFILSSKKLLLSDSGFYLCAWSSGTAYEQYFGPGTRLTVT.

The chain joins TRBV28 to TRBJ2-3; the D gene is possibly TRBD2 (5 bases). V was clipped by 5 bases and J by 0 bases, with 15 bases between them. Germline V gives CDR1 MDHEN, CDR2 SYDVKM. This CDR3 comprises 16 residues. CDR3 sequence (DNA): TGTGCCAGCAGTCTACTAGATGAGGGCAGCACAGATACGCAGTATTTT. Amino acid sequence: CASSLLDEGSTDTQYF.

There are a few counts of this clone. The chain combines TRBV5-4 with TRBJ2-7, with a possible D match to TRBD2 (5 bases). The CDR3 spans 14 residues. The germline V gene encodes CDR1 SGHNT and CDR2 YYREEE (reference sequence). V dropped 3 bases and J dropped 3 bases, with 13 bases sitting between them. The CDR3 protein is CASSSGDKVYEQYF. Here the CDR3 DNA reads TGTGCCAGCAGCTCCGGGGATAAGGTCTACGAGCAGTACTTC.

The V call is TRBV11-2, the J call TRBJ1-5; 7 positions agree with TRBD1. The CDR3 contains 14 residues. The germline V gene encodes CDR1 SGHAT and CDR2 FQNNGV. With V trimmed by 5 bases and J by 7 bases, 8 bases remained unmatched. The CDR3 DNA reads TGTGCCAGCAGCCACGACAGGGTGGGGCAGCCCCAGCATTTT. Its translation: CASSHDRVGQPQHF.

The V gene is TRBV5-1, the J gene TRBJ2-1; perhaps TRBD1 as D (5 bases). The ends were cut back, 5 bases at V and 6 bases at J, with 18 bases in the middle. This CDR3 is built from 15 residues. CDR1 is SGHRS, CDR2 YFSETQ, per germline. The CDR3 sequence: CASRQQENLANEQFF. In nucleotides, the CDR3 is TGCGCCAGCAGGCAACAGGAGAACCTCGCCAATGAGCAGTTCTTC.

The rearrangement joins TRBV28 to TRBJ1-1; unclear D gene. The CDR3 contains 17 residues. V dropped 1 base and J dropped 0 bases, with 15 bases sitting between them. Germline V gives CDR1 MDHEN, CDR2 SYDVKM. The CDR3 loop reads CASSLSAGLTLNTEAFF. The CDR3 bases are TGTGCCAGCAGTTTATCTGCAGGCCTTACACTGAACACTGAAGCTTTCTTT.

In the case of this clone: The sample has other DNA sequences that encode this CDR3 too. The CDR3 spells CASSPGQGGRNEQFF. Written as DNA, the CDR3 is TGTGCCAGCAGCCCCGGACAGGGTGGTAGAAATGAGCAGTTCTTC. The V gene is TRBV7-3, the J gene TRBJ2-1; 8 bases are shared with TRBD1. J lost 7 bases, V lost 5 bases, and 10 bases had no gene match. The CDR3 totals 15 residues. The germline V gene has CDR1 SGHTA and CDR2 FQGTGA.

This chain connects TRBV28 to TRBJ2-3, with TRBD2 identical over 8 bases. Germline trimming cut 5 bases from V and 4 bases from J; bases unmatched to any gene: 20. The CDR3 is 19 residues long. Looked up from germline, CDR1 is MDHEN and CDR2 is SYDVKM. The CDR3 protein is CASSPAFGGGLGGSDTQYF. The CDR3 nucleotides are TGTGCCAGCAGTCCTGCATTCGGGGGGGGACTAGGAGGATCAGATACGCAGTATTTT.

This clone was seen a handful of times. The rearrangement uses TRBV10-2 and TRBJ1-5; D remains ambiguous. V was pared by 5 bases and J by 3 bases, with 8 bases between. Germline V gene sequence: CDR1 WSHSY, CDR2 SAAADI. This CDR3 is built from 13 residues. For the CDR3, the DNA is TGCGCCAGCAGTATCGCGAACAATCAGCCCCAGCATTTT. Its protein is CASSIANNQPQHF.

The gene calls are TRBV7-8 and TRBJ2-2, with 8 positions matching TRBD2. The J segment lost 2 bases and the V segment lost 6 bases, leaving 5 bases of the junction unmatched. The germline CDR1 and CDR2 sequences are SGHVS and FQNEAQ. This CDR3 is built from 15 residues. The CDR3 bases are TGTGCCAGCAGTTTGAGCGGGAGTAACACCGGGGAGCTGTTTTTT. Amino acids: CASSLSGSNTGELFF.